This T cell receptor (beta chain) was recorded in a study of CD8 T cells in ankylosing spondylitis. The study, taken as a whole, reports: There was a TCR beta motif, made of fewer than 10 highly homologous variants, that appeared characteristic of ankylosing spondylitis blood. Clones linked with disease were CD8+ and fairly uncommon in the peripheral blood.

The TCR beta libraries were generated through quantitative 5'-RACE incorporating molecular barcodes. TCRdb ran MiXCR on the 5' RACE reads and lists one entry per CDR3 protein. The profile shows about 540,000 distinct CDR3 sequences, more than 9.5% of them singletons. This clonotype was observed a handful of times. Its antigen is not known. V shed 1 base, J shed 8 bases, and the junction held 16 bases outside the gene matches. The CDR3 is made up of 18 amino acids. The germline V gene has CDR1 LGHNA and CDR2 YNFKEQ. Material for sequencing was blood, either unsorted or a sorted T cell fraction (not recorded which). The J gene is TRBJ2-1, the V gene TRBV4-2, with 8 bases matching TRBD2. The receptor comes from a male donor with ankylosing spondylitis. The chain's CDR3 is CASSQGDVWREVRDEQFF. The DNA for the CDR3 is TGTGCCAGCAGCCAAGGAGACGTCTGGCGGGAGGTGAGGGATGAGCAGTTCTTC.